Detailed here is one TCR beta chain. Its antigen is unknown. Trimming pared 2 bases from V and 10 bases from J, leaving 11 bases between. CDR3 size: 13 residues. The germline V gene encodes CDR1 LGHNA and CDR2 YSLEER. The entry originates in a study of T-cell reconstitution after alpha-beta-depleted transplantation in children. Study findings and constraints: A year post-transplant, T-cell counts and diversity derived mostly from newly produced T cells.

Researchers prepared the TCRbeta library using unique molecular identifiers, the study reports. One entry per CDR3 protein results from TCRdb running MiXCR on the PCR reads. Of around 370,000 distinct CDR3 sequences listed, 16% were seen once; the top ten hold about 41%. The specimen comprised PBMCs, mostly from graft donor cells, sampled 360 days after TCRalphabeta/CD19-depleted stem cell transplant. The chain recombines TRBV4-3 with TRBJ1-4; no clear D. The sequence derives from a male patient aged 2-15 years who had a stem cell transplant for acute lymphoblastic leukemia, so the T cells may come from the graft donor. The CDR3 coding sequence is TGCGCCAGCAGCCAACTGGAGGGCGTAAAACTGTTTTTT. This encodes CASSQLEGVKLFF.